This T cell receptor (beta chain) was sequenced during a study of blood T cell repertoires in COVID-19. V dropped 0 bases and J dropped 5 bases, with 10 bases sitting between them. The CDR3 consists of 15 residues. The V gene's germline CDR1 is MNHEY and CDR2 SVGAGI. Data came from immunoSEQ multiplex PCR; TCRdb stores just in-frame clones and leaves some out. The sample contains about 270,000 clones, approximately 87% of which appear only once. The TCR originated in a woman in her twenties or thirties with COVID-19, enrolled during active disease. Sequencing used peripheral blood. The chain couples TRBV6-5 to TRBJ2-2; the D gene is possibly TRBD2 (5 bases). The CDR3 loop is CASSYSWTGTGELFF. CDR3 nucleotide sequence: TGTGCCAGCAGTTACTCGTGGACGGGGACCGGGGAGCTGTTTTTT.